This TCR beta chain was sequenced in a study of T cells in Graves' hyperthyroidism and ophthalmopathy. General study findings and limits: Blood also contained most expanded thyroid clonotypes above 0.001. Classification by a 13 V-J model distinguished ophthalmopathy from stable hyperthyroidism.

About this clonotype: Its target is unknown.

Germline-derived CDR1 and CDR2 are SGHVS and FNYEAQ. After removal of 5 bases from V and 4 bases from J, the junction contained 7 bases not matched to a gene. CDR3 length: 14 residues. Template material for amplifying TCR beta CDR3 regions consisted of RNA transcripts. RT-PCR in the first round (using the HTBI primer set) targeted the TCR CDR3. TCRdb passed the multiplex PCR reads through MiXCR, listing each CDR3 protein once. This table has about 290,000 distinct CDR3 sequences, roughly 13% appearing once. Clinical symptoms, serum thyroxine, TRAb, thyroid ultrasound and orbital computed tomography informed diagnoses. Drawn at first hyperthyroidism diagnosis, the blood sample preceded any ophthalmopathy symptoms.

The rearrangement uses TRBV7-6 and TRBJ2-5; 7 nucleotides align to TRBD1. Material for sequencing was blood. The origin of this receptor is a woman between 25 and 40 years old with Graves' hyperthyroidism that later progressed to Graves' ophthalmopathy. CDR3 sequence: CASSPPTGLETQYF. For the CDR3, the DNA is TGTGCCAGCAGCCCTCCGACAGGGCTAGAGACCCAGTACTTC.